The clone carrying this T cell receptor beta chain has only a few counts. Per the original data handling: Quantification of nucleated cells was approximated via reference gene primer amplification. The table came from immunoSEQ multiplex PCR; TCRdb's copy has only in-frame clones and leaves some out. V and J calls and clone size are given by that table; D and trimming were obtained from the DNA. Here the sample spans about 190,000 clones, around 84% being singletons. This sample was taken from a study of blood T cell repertoires in COVID-19. At the level of the study: Sites across the United States, Italy and Spain contributed samples from acute and convalescent COVID-19. The cDNA or gDNA used as material had been derived from T cells, B-cell-depleted T cells, or PBMCs.

Germline V gene data show CDR1 as MNHNY and CDR2 as SVGAGI (reference sequence). The CDR3 consists of 13 residues. The trim removed 8 bases at V and 8 bases at J, leaving 11 bases unmatched. V usage is TRBV6-6 and J usage is TRBJ1-2, with 7 bases aligning to TRBD1. This TCR was recovered from a young man with active or convalescent COVID-19. Sequenced: peripheral blood. The CDR3 coding sequence is TGTGCCAGCGGCGAGACAGGGCGGCAAGGCTACACCTTC. Its translation is CASGETGRQGYTF.